The next 9 T cell receptor beta chains were all read from a single sample in a study of CD8 T cells in ankylosing spondylitis. MiXCR, run by TCRdb on the 5' RACE reads, gives a single entry per CDR3 protein. The sample consists of 300,000 to 350,000 distinct CDR3 sequences, roughly 20% of them appearing once. The sequencing input was blood, either unsorted or a sorted T cell fraction (not recorded which). The receptors come from a female donor with ankylosing spondylitis or in good health (not recorded which).

V is TRBV20-1 and J is TRBJ2-5, with 12 positions matching TRBD2. V was clipped by 6 bases and J by 4 bases; unmatched bases: 12. CDR1 DFQATT and CDR2 SNEGSKA come from the germline V gene (reference sequence). This CDR3 region has 16 residues. CDR3 region: CSANSKTSGSGETQYF. The CDR3 nucleotides are TGCAGTGCCAATAGTAAGACTAGCGGGAGTGGAGAGACCCAGTACTTC.

This clonotype appeared a single time. V and J are TRBV7-2 and TRBJ2-3; tentatively, D is TRBD1 (5 bases). This CDR3 is built from 13 residues. Germline V lookup: CDR1 SGHTA, CDR2 FQGNSA. Trimming shortened V by 3 bases and J by 6 bases, and 10 bases separated the two germline ends. The CDR3 here is CASSFQGADTQYF. CDR3 coding DNA: TGTGCCAGCAGCTTTCAAGGGGCGGATACGCAGTATTTT.

The chain employs TRBV20-1 and TRBJ2-1, with D possibly being TRBD2 (6 bases). The germline V and J ends were trimmed by 7 bases and 4 bases, with 14 bases remaining between them. CDR1 and CDR2 (germline): DFQATT, SNEGSKA (reference sequence). The CDR3 is made up of 13 amino acids. CDR3 bases: TGCAGTGGCGGGCGGGGCACATACAATGAGCAGTTCTTC. It encodes CSGGRGTYNEQFF.

This chain uses TRBV4-3 with TRBJ2-3; D not certain. V was pared by 1 base and J by 1 base, with 12 bases between. There are 16 residues in the CDR3. Germline CDR1 LGHNA, CDR2 YSLEER. CDR3 protein: CASSQAAPTRTDTQYF. The CDR3 DNA reads TGCGCCAGCAGCCAAGCAGCCCCAACGCGCACAGATACGCAGTATTTT.

V usage is TRBV18 and J usage is TRBJ2-2; 10 nucleotides agree with TRBD1. The V gene's germline CDR1 is KGHSH and CDR2 LQKENI. After removal of 7 bases from V and 2 bases from J, the junction contained 1 base not matched to a gene. The CDR3 totals 14 residues. CDR3 sequence reads: CASLTGGNTGELFF. The CDR3 bases are TGTGCCAGCTTGACAGGGGGCAACACCGGGGAGCTGTTTTTT.

The chain combines TRBV28 with TRBJ2-7, with 10 positions matching TRBD1. The CDR3 covers 14 residues. Trimming took 7 bases from V and 1 from J; bases not matched to a gene: 4. The germline V gene has CDR1 MDHEN and CDR2 SYDVKM. The CDR3 coding sequence is TGTGCCAGCATGACAGGGGGCCTTTCCTACGAGCAGTACTTC. Translating it yields CASMTGGLSYEQYF.

This clonotype occurred a few times. This sequence joins TRBV29-1 and TRBJ2-5; 7 nucleotides agree with TRBD1. From germline, CDR1 is SQVTM and CDR2 ANQGSEA. Losses at the gene ends were 3 bases for V and 5 bases for J; bases not matched to a gene: 9. The CDR3 is 14 residues long. In DNA, the CDR3 is TGCAGCGTTGAGAGGGGGCGGGCCGGGGAGACCCAGTACTTC. It yields the protein CSVERGRAGETQYF.

This clonotype turned up a few times. The chain combines TRBV5-1 with TRBJ2-1; D is ambiguous. V dropped 2 bases and J dropped 8 bases, with 14 bases sitting between them. This CDR3 spans 14 amino acids. Germline loops: CDR1 SGHRS, CDR2 YFSETQ. The CDR3 DNA follows: TGCGCCAGCAGCTTTAACCCCCCAACAGATGAGCAGTTCTTC. Translating it yields CASSFNPPTDEQFF.

The rearrangement joins TRBV20-1 to TRBJ2-7; 7 nucleotides match TRBD1. V lost 6 bases, J lost 3 bases, and 5 bases stayed unmatched. Per the germline V gene, CDR1 is DFQATT and CDR2 is SNEGSKA (reference sequence). The CDR3 consists of 12 residues. This CDR3 is CSALGTVYEQYF. The CDR3 bases are TGCAGTGCGCTCGGGACAGTCTACGAGCAGTACTTC.